A single T cell receptor beta chain is shown here with its context. While infection was still active, Seattle patients were enrolled and then followed longitudinally. Germline-derived CDR1 and CDR2 are MNHEY and SVGAGI. V lost 9 bases to trimming and J lost 4 bases; unmatched junction nucleotides: 11. This CDR3 spans 15 amino acids. The source of the sample is a study of blood T cell repertoires in COVID-19. Background on the study: Samples representing acute and convalescent COVID-19 were sourced from the United States, Italy and Spain. PBMCs, B-cell-depleted T cells, or T cells were the source of the cDNA or gDNA that made up the material.

Using immunoSEQ multiplex PCR, the repertoire was profiled, and TCRdb retains in-frame clones only, with some absent. The sample yields fewer than 300,000 clones, approximately 84% seen once. The sequence came from a man between 50 and 59 years old with COVID-19, enrolled during active disease. The sample consisted of peripheral blood. J is TRBJ1-2 and V is TRBV6-5, with TRBD1 identical over 10 bases. CDR3 in amino acids: CASKPTGGDAYGYTF. CDR3 in DNA: TGTGCCAGTAAACCGACAGGGGGCGACGCCTATGGCTACACCTTC.